Listed below are T cell receptor beta chains from one sample, sequenced in a study of blood T cell repertoires in COVID-19. This table comes from immunoSEQ multiplex PCR, and its TCRdb copy is limited to in-frame clones, with some not included. The repertoire includes roughly 250,000 clones, 70% to 90% of them detected once, and around 0.8% sits in the top ten. Sequencing was performed on peripheral blood. The receptors originated from a woman aged 25-40 years with acute or convalescent COVID-19. Both conserved end residues are part of each CDR3. The D gene is left open where the match is weak. Size is stated for part of the rows, as once, few or many counts, or as a class when the clone is expanded.

NA TRBJ2-3 TRBD2 TRBV5-1 CATMAGGSLDTQYF TGCGCCACCATGGCTGGCGGGAGTTTAGATACGCAGTATTTT
NA TRBJ2-7 TRBD1 TRBV7-2 CASSPARTGGSKQYF TGTGCCAGCAGCCCCGCCAGGACAGGGGGTAGTAAGCAGTACTTC
NA TRBJ1-2 TRBD1 TRBV27 CASRSYTGGYGYTF TGTGCCAGCAGGTCCTATACAGGGGGCTATGGCTACACCTTC
NA TRBJ2-5 TRBD2 TRBV19 CASSIRPLAGVETQYF TGTGCCAGTAGTATACGTCCCCTAGCGGGAGTAGAGACCCAGTACTTC
NA TRBJ1-2 TRBD1 TRBV3-1/TRBV3-2 CASSQAQGASYGYTF TGTGCCAGCAGCCAAGCCCAGGGGGCCTCATATGGCTACACCTTC
NA TRBJ2-3 NA TRBV9 CASSVAGDTQYF TGTGCCAGCAGCGTAGCGGGAGATACGCAGTATTTT
NA TRBJ1-5 NA TRBV25-1 CASSGNTGGTHQPQHF TGTGCCAGCAGTGGTAACACAGGAGGGACCCATCAGCCCCAGCATTTT
NA TRBJ1-2 NA TRBV27 CASSLTGRGAHGYTF TGTGCCAGCAGTTTAACGGGCAGGGGTGCGCATGGCTACACCTTC
NA TRBJ1-5 NA TRBV20-1 CSASRGNQPQHF TGCAGTGCTAGTCGGGGAAATCAGCCCCAGCATTTT
NA TRBJ1-2 TRBD1 TRBV7-9 CASSLGQGEGENYGYTF TGTGCCAGCAGCTTAGGACAGGGGGAAGGTGAAAACTATGGCTACACCTTC
NA TRBJ1-3 NA TRBV19 CATDLRRGAGNTIYF TGTGCCACTGACCTTAGGCGGGGCGCTGGAAACACCATATATTTT
once TRBJ2-4 TRBD1 TRBV3-1/TRBV3-2 CASSQVGTGRLAKNIQYF TGTGCCAGCAGCCAAGTGGGGACAGGGAGGCTAGCCAAAAACATTCAGTACTTC
NA TRBJ2-2 TRBD2 TRBV27 CASSPDFRLAGGNTGELFF TGTGCCAGCAGTCCAGACTTCCGACTAGCGGGAGGGAACACCGGGGAGCTGTTTTTT
NA TRBJ2-7 TRBD1 TRBV7-2 CASSFNFGTGTYEQYF TGTGCCAGCAGCTTTAACTTCGGGACAGGGACCTACGAGCAGTACTTC
NA TRBJ2-2 TRBD2 TRBV25-1 CASSGLAGVNTGELFF TGTGCCAGCAGTGGGCTAGCGGGAGTAAACACCGGGGAGCTGTTTTTT
NA TRBJ2-7 TRBD1 TRBV3-1/TRBV3-2 CASSPDRGSYEQYF TGTGCCAGCAGCCCGGACAGGGGGTCCTACGAGCAGTACTTC
NA TRBJ2-3 TRBD2 TRBV29-1 CSVETSADTQYF TGCAGCGTAGAGACTAGCGCAGATACGCAGTATTTT
NA TRBJ1-1 NA TRBV6-6 CASSDHGPGAFF TGTGCCAGCAGTGATCATGGTCCGGGGGCTTTCTTT
once TRBJ1-3 TRBD1 TRBV2 CASTQRGQVSGNTIYF TGTGCCAGCACCCAAAGGGGACAGGTCTCTGGAAACACCATATATTTT
NA TRBJ2-7 NA TRBV18 CASSPAFSYEQYF TGTGCCAGCTCACCCGCCTTCAGTTACGAGCAGTACTTC
NA TRBJ2-2 NA TRBV10-1 CASSDGKGTGELFF TGCGCCAGCAGTGACGGGAAGGGCACCGGGGAGCTGTTTTTT
NA TRBJ1-6 NA TRBV2 CASSGEGGPGNSPLHF TGTGCCAGCAGTGGCGAGGGGGGGCCAGGTAATTCACCCCTCCACTTT
NA TRBJ2-1 NA TRBV20-1 CSASVRTYNEQFF TGCAGTGCTAGTGTGCGGACCTACAATGAGCAGTTCTTC
NA TRBJ1-5 TRBD1 TRBV19 CASTYDRGAGNQPQHF TGTGCCAGTACCTACGACAGGGGCGCGGGCAATCAGCCCCAGCATTTT
NA TRBJ1-5 NA TRBV6-5 CASSNGRQPQHF TGTGCCAGCAGCAACGGTCGACAGCCCCAGCATTTT
NA TRBJ1-5 NA TRBV18 CASSPYNQPQHF TGTGCCAGCTCACCATACAATCAGCCCCAGCATTTT
few TRBJ1-3 NA TRBV29-1 CSAWGGDLSGNTIYF TGCAGCGCATGGGGAGGAGACCTCTCTGGAAACACCATATATTTT
NA TRBJ2-3 NA TRBV5-1 CASSLAETSTDTQYF TGCGCCAGCAGCTTGGCGGAGACTAGCACAGATACGCAGTATTTT
few TRBJ1-2 NA TRBV23-1 CASSQSGAGPTSYTF TGCGCCAGCAGTCAATCAGGAGCGGGACCTACCTCCTACACCTTC
NA TRBJ2-7 TRBD2 TRBV6-2/TRBV6-3 CASSYPSGRQYF TGTGCCAGCAGTTACCCAAGCGGGAGACAGTACTTC
NA TRBJ1-3 NA TRBV11-3 CASSLGVGNTIYF TGTGCCAGCAGCTTAGGAGTCGGAAACACCATATATTTT
once TRBJ2-7 TRBD2 TRBV6-2/TRBV6-3 CASSYVAGGPLSYEQYF TGTGCCAGCAGTTACGTCGCGGGAGGGCCGCTATCCTACGAGCAGTACTTC
NA TRBJ2-7 NA TRBV12-2 CASRLTGGCYEQYF TGTGCAAGTCGCCTAACAGGGGGTTGTTACGAGCAGTACTTC
NA TRBJ1-5 NA TRBV30 CAWSVSGNQPQHF TGTGCCTGGAGTGTATCAGGGAATCAGCCCCAGCATTTT
NA TRBJ2-3 TRBD1 TRBV7-2 CASSFGTGGTDTQYF TGTGCCAGCAGCTTTGGGACAGGGGGCACAGATACGCAGTATTTT
once TRBJ2-3 TRBD2 TRBV7-9 CASSGGLAGGDDTQYF TGTGCCAGCAGCGGGGGACTAGCGGGAGGAGATGATACGCAGTATTTT
NA TRBJ1-3 TRBD1 TRBV5-6 CASSTSRQGHGNTIYF TGTGCCAGCAGCACCTCTAGACAGGGGCATGGAAACACCATATATTTT
NA TRBJ1-3 NA TRBV10-2 CASQEGNTIYF TGCGCCAGTCAAGAGGGAAACACCATATATTTT
NA TRBJ2-4 NA TRBV6-2/TRBV6-3 CASSRQTLAKNIQYF TGTGCCAGCAGTCGACAGACGCTAGCCAAAAACATTCAGTACTTC
NA TRBJ2-7 NA TRBV7-8 CASSLQIPPFLPDYSRWRYEQYF TGTGCCAGCAGCCTTCAAATCCCTCCCTTTCTACCTGACTATTCAAGGTGGCGCTACGAGCAGTACTTC
NA TRBJ2-7 TRBD2 TRBV5-1 CASTLGGGPYEQYF TGCGCCAGCACCCTCGGGGGAGGGCCGTACGAGCAGTACTTC
few TRBJ2-1 NA TRBV19 CASSITGSPIYNEQFF TGTGCCAGTAGTATCACAGGGAGCCCCATCTACAATGAGCAGTTCTTC
NA TRBJ1-2 NA TRBV5-1 CASSLGSLTYGYTF TGCGCCAGCAGCTTGGGTAGCTTAACGTATGGCTACACCTTC
NA TRBJ2-6 NA TRBV7-2 CASNIRTDPLSGANVLTF TGTGCCAGCAACATCCGGACAGACCCTCTCTCTGGGGCCAACGTCCTGACTTTC
NA TRBJ2-7 NA TRBV6-5 CASTLPGTYEQYF TGTGCCAGCACCCTCCCGGGGACCTACGAGCAGTACTTC
NA TRBJ2-5 NA TRBV11-3 CASSLIRGLVQETQYF TGTGCCAGCAGCTTAATACGCGGACTCGTCCAAGAGACCCAGTACTTC
NA TRBJ1-6 TRBD1 TRBV25-1 CASSGPGQGNSPLHF TGTGCCAGTAGTGGCCCGGGACAGGGTAATTCACCCCTCCACTTT
NA TRBJ2-7 NA TRBV2 CASSALVYEQYF TGTGCCAGCAGTGCTCTCGTTTACGAGCAGTACTTC
NA TRBJ2-7 TRBD1 TRBV5-1 CASSLGVTGAYYEQYF TGCGCCAGCAGCTTGGGGGTGACAGGGGCATACTACGAGCAGTACTTC
NA TRBJ2-1 NA TRBV4-3 CASSQDRRLGYNEQFF TGCGCCAGCAGCCAAGATCGAAGACTAGGTTACAATGAGCAGTTCTTC
NA TRBJ2-5 NA TRBV7-9 CASSPSETQYF TGTGCCAGCAGCCCCTCAGAGACCCAGTACTTC
once TRBJ2-5 TRBD1 TRBV3-1/TRBV3-2 CASSQGQVGETQYF TGTGCCAGCAGCCAGGGACAGGTGGGAGAGACCCAGTACTTC
NA TRBJ1-2 NA TRBV6-6 CASRDRRGNNYGYTF TGTGCCAGCAGGGACCGACGGGGGAATAACTATGGCTACACCTTC
NA TRBJ2-7 TRBD1 TRBV2 CASKTGTGSSYEQYF TGTGCCAGCAAGACCGGGACAGGGAGCTCCTACGAGCAGTACTTC